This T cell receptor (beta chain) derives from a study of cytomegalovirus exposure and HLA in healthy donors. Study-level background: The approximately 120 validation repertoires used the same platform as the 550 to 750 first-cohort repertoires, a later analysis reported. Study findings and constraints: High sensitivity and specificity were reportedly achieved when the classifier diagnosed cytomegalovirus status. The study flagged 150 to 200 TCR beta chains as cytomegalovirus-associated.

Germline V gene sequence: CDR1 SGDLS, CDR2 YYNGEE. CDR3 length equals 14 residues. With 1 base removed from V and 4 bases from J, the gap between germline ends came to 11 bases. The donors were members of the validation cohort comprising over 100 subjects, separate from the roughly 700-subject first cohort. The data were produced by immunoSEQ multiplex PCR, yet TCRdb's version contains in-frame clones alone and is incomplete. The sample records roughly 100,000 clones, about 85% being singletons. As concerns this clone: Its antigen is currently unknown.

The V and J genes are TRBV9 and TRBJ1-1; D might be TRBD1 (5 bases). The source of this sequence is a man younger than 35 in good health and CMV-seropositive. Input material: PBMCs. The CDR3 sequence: CASSVFSQATEAFF. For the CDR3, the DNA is TGTGCCAGCAGCGTATTTTCACAGGCCACTGAAGCTTTCTTT.